These T cell receptor beta chains were read from a single sample in a study of cytomegalovirus exposure and HLA in healthy donors. Generated by immunoSEQ multiplex PCR, the TCRdb table keeps only in-frame clones and is missing some. Altogether about 110,000 clones are present, about 80% being singletons, with the ten largest covering 2.5% to 3%. Sequenced input: PBMCs. These receptors were taken from a woman in her sixties or seventies in good health and CMV-seropositive. Both conserved end residues are part of each CDR3. A D gene is named only where the DNA matches it firmly. Expanded clones get a size class; other rows say once, few or many, or leave the size out.

V gene	D gene	clone size	J gene	CDR3 DNA	CDR3 protein
TRBV5-1	TRBD1	-	TRBJ2-6	TGCGCCAGCGGAATTGGGGGGATAGGGACAGGGGGTTCTGGGGCCAACGTCCTGACTTTC	CASGIGGIGTGGSGANVLTF
TRBV6-5	-	-	TRBJ2-5	TGTGCCAGCAGCATCGGGGGTGCGGAGACCCAGTACTTC	CASSIGGAETQYF
TRBV15	TRBD2	-	TRBJ2-1	TGTGCCACCAGCCGTGATACTAGCGGGAGTTACAATGAGCAGTTCTTC	CATSRDTSGSYNEQFF
TRBV5-1	TRBD1	-	TRBJ2-7	TGCGCCAGCAGCTTGGCCTCAGGGGGACGCTCCTACGAGCAGTACTTC	CASSLASGGRSYEQYF
TRBV7-8	-	-	TRBJ2-1	TGTGCCAGCACCCACGGGGGTAAGAATGAGCAGTTCTTC	CASTHGGKNEQFF
TRBV27	-	-	TRBJ2-2	TGTGCCAGCAGTTTTCAGGCTATCGGCGGGACCGGGGAGCTGTTTTTT	CASSFQAIGGTGELFF
TRBV2	-	-	TRBJ1-4	TGTGCCAGCAAGATCCAGGGGCTCGAAAAACTGTTTTTT	CASKIQGLEKLFF
TRBV5-1	-	-	TRBJ2-7	TGCGCCAGCAGTGAGGGAACTGAGCAGTACTTC	CASSEGTEQYF
TRBV5-1	-	once	TRBJ1-2	TGCGCCAGCAGCTTGGCCGAGAGAGGGATTCATGGCTACACCTTC	CASSLAERGIHGYTF
TRBV5-4	-	once	TRBJ1-2	TGTGCCAGCAGCTTGAGGGGGAACTATGGCTACACCTTC	CASSLRGNYGYTF
TRBV18	TRBD1	few	TRBJ2-2	TGTGCCAGCTCGCCGGGACAGGGGGCACCCGGGGAGCTGTTTTTT	CASSPGQGAPGELFF
TRBV15	TRBD2	-	TRBJ2-1	TGTGCCACCAGCGGAACAAGCGGGAGCTACAATGAGCAGTTCTTC	CATSGTSGSYNEQFF
TRBV5-1	TRBD1	-	TRBJ2-7	TGCGCCAGCAGCTATACAGGGGGACACTCCTACGAGCAGTACTTC	CASSYTGGHSYEQYF
TRBV5-6	-	once	TRBJ1-3	TGTGCCAGCAGCTTTGGAGATCGGGTGTTTTCTGGAAACACCATATATTTT	CASSFGDRVFSGNTIYF
TRBV5-4	-	few	TRBJ1-4	TGTGCCAGCAGCCTTAGGGGGGGTAATGAAAAACTGTTTTTT	CASSLRGGNEKLFF
TRBV9	TRBD2	-	TRBJ2-1	TGTGCCAGCAGCGTTGGACTAGCGGGATTACTCGATGAGCAGTTCTTC	CASSVGLAGLLDEQFF
TRBV7-2	-	-	TRBJ2-3	TGTGCCAGCAGCTTAGAAGCGGGCACAGATACGCAGTATTTT	CASSLEAGTDTQYF
TRBV4-1	TRBD2	-	TRBJ2-7	TGCGCCAGCAGCCAAGGATTAGCGGGAGGAAGAGGGTACGAGCAGTACTTC	CASSQGLAGGRGYEQYF
TRBV6-5	-	many	TRBJ1-4	TGTGCCAGCAGTTACTCGGGGAGGCGAAATGAAAAACTGTTTTTT	CASSYSGRRNEKLFF
TRBV28	TRBD1	-	TRBJ2-5	TGTGCCAGCAGTTTATGGCGGACAGGGCTAAAGACCCAGTACTTC	CASSLWRTGLKTQYF
TRBV13	TRBD1	-	TRBJ2-3	TGTGCCAGCAGCAGGGGGCTAGTAGATACGCAGTATTTT	CASSRGLVDTQYF
TRBV5-1	-	once	TRBJ2-1	TGCGCCAGCAGCTTTGGTCGGACTTACTCTGGCGATGAGCAGTTCTTC	CASSFGRTYSGDEQFF
TRBV19	-	-	TRBJ2-1	TGTGCCAGTAGGTTGGAGGGTACAAATGAGCAGTTCTTC	CASRLEGTNEQFF
TRBV10-3	-	-	TRBJ2-1	TGTGCCATCAGAAGAGATGCGTCCTACAATGAGCAGTTCTTC	CAIRRDASYNEQFF
TRBV18	TRBD2	once	TRBJ2-7	TGTGCCAGCTCACCACTAGCGGGAACACTCGAGCAGTACTTC	CASSPLAGTLEQYF
TRBV10-3	TRBD1	few	TRBJ2-2	TGTGCCATCAGTGCCGGGACAGGGGGATCCACCGGGGAGCTGTTTTTT	CAISAGTGGSTGELFF
TRBV6-1	TRBD1	-	TRBJ2-7	TGTGCCAGCAGCCCCGGGACAGGGCGCTACGAGCAGTACTTC	CASSPGTGRYEQYF
TRBV6-1	TRBD1	-	TRBJ1-1	TGTGCCAGCCACAGGGGGGCTGAAGCTTTCTTT	CASHRGAEAFF